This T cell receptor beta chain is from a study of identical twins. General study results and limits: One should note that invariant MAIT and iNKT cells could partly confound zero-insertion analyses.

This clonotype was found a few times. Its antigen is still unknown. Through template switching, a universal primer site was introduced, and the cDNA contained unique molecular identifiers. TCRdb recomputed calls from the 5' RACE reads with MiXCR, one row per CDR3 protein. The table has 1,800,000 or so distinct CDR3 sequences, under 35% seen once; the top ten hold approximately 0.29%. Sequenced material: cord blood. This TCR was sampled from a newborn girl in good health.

CDR3 sequence (DNA): TGTGCCAGCACTTTGGGCAGGGAAGGCGAGCAGTACTTC. As protein: CASTLGREGEQYF. The gene calls are TRBV28 and TRBJ2-7; D is possibly TRBD1 (5 bases). Trimming cost V 7 bases and J 6 bases, with 16 bases left between them. Germline loops: CDR1 MDHEN, CDR2 SYDVKM. The CDR3 is made up of 13 amino acids.